These T cell receptor beta chains were read from a single sample in a study of blood T cell repertoires in COVID-19. Generated by immunoSEQ multiplex PCR, the TCRdb table keeps only in-frame clones and is missing some. The sample records over 65,000 clones, approximately 90% being singletons. Sequencing was done on a sample of peripheral blood. Receptors were obtained from a man in his fifties or sixties with active or convalescent COVID-19. Each CDR3 is given with its conserved first and last residue. The D gene is left open where the match is weak. Clone size is given for some rows only: seen once, a few or many times, or a class if the clone is expanded.

V	J	D	size	CDR3	DNA
TRBV5-1	TRBJ1-2	TRBD1	few	CASSPGDRTNYGYTF	TGCGCCAGCAGCCCCGGGGACAGGACTAACTATGGCTACACCTTC
TRBV27	TRBJ2-2	-	-	CASSLSFLPGELFF	TGTGCCAGCAGTTTATCTTTCCTACCCGGGGAGCTGTTTTTT
TRBV11-2	TRBJ2-5	-	-	CASSLMASRETQYF	TGTGCCAGCAGCTTAATGGCTAGTAGAGAGACCCAGTACTTC
TRBV3-1/TRBV3-2	TRBJ2-2	-	-	CASSPRWGVGTGELFF	TGTGCCAGCAGCCCCCGGTGGGGGGTGGGCACCGGGGAGCTGTTTTTT
TRBV6-5	TRBJ1-2	-	few	CASSDRRGYGYTF	TGTGCCAGCAGCGACAGACGTGGCTATGGCTACACCTTC
TRBV19	TRBJ2-1	TRBD2	-	CASSILRGGIYEQFF	TGTGCCAGTAGTATACTGCGCGGGGGGATATATGAGCAGTTCTTC
TRBV5-6	TRBJ2-2	TRBD1	-	CASSLPGQGISGELFF	TGTGCCAGCAGCTTACCGGGACAGGGTATTTCCGGGGAGCTGTTTTTT
TRBV5-1	TRBJ1-1	-	-	CASSLQPKMTVDTEAFF	TGCGCCAGCAGCTTGCAACCTAAAATGACAGTTGACACTGAAGCTTTCTTT
TRBV27	TRBJ2-3	-	-	CASSSHHQSEGDTQYF	TGTGCCAGCAGTTCCCACCACCAAAGTGAGGGAGATACGCAGTATTTT
TRBV29-1	TRBJ2-7	-	-	CSVVIFLVGGYEQYF	TGCAGCGTTGTAATCTTCTTGGTCGGAGGCTACGAGCAGTACTTC
TRBV9	TRBJ1-1	-	-	CASSVAGGSMNTEAFF	TGTGCCAGCAGCGTAGCCGGTGGGAGTATGAACACTGAAGCTTTCTTT
TRBV19	TRBJ1-2	-	-	CASSITGDYGYTF	TGTGCCAGTAGTATAACAGGAGACTATGGCTACACCTTC
TRBV5-5	TRBJ1-2	TRBD1	once	CASSRDRGPWGYTF	TGTGCCAGCAGCCGGGACAGGGGACCGTGGGGCTACACCTTC
TRBV6-5	TRBJ2-7	-	once	CASSADSQAYEQYF	TGTGCCAGCAGCGCAGACTCTCAAGCCTACGAGCAGTACTTC
TRBV9	TRBJ2-2	TRBD2	-	CASSPRTGLPGELFF	TGTGCCAGCAGCCCACGGACGGGACTACCCGGGGAGCTGTTTTTT
TRBV6-5	TRBJ1-6	-	-	CASSNRQGSRSPLHF	TGTGCCAGCAGCAACCGGCAGGGTTCACGATCACCCCTCCACTTT
TRBV6-1	TRBJ2-2	TRBD2	-	CASSEPGLGGTGELFF	TGTGCCAGCAGTGAACCGGGACTAGGGGGCACCGGGGAGCTGTTTTTT
TRBV14	TRBJ2-2	-	-	CASSQGSGGTGELFF	TGTGCCAGCAGCCAGGGGAGCGGCGGCACCGGGGAGCTGTTTTTT
TRBV27	TRBJ1-2	TRBD1	-	CASKDRGPYGYTF	TGTGCCAGCAAGGACAGGGGTCCCTATGGCTACACCTTC
TRBV5-1	TRBJ1-4	TRBD1	-	CASSLGGGGLNEKLFF	TGCGCCAGCAGCCTTGGAGGGGGCGGCTTGAATGAAAAACTGTTTTTT
TRBV21-1	TRBJ2-1	-	-	CARSDRASYNEQFF	TGTGCCAGGAGCGACAGGGCTTCCTACAATGAGCAGTTCTTC
TRBV29-1	TRBJ2-1	-	-	CSVEEAGKQFF	TGCAGCGTTGAAGAGGCTGGCAAGCAGTTCTTC
TRBV18	TRBJ1-4	TRBD1	-	CASSLSDRQGYEKLFF	TGTGCCAGCTCACTTTCAGACCGACAGGGGTACGAAAAACTGTTTTTT
TRBV2	TRBJ2-1	TRBD2	-	CASSSAGASFF	TGTGCCAGCTCCTCAGCGGGGGCATCGTTCTTC
TRBV30	TRBJ1-2	TRBD1	-	CAWSVRGTGPNYGYTF	TGTGCCTGGAGTGTACGCGGGACAGGCCCGAACTATGGCTACACCTTC
TRBV11-2	TRBJ2-3	TRBD2	once	CASSLVGLASADTQYF	TGTGCCAGCAGCTTAGTCGGACTAGCGAGTGCAGATACGCAGTATTTT
TRBV6-1	TRBJ1-4	TRBD1	-	CASSEMGQVYTKRFF	TGTGCCAGCAGTGAAATGGGACAGGTCTACACGAAGCGGTTTTTT
TRBV24-1	TRBJ2-7	-	-	CATSASDEGAYEQYF	TGTGCCACCAGTGCCTCGGACGAGGGGGCCTACGAGCAGTACTTC
TRBV7-2	TRBJ2-2	-	-	CASSLGSQYTGELFF	TGTGCCAGCAGCTTAGGGTCACAGTACACCGGGGAGCTGTTTTTT
TRBV5-4	TRBJ2-7	TRBD2	-	CASSPPLAGGPLGYEQYF	TGTGCCAGCAGCCCTCCACTAGCGGGGGGGCCATTAGGGTACGAGCAGTACTTC
TRBV6-5	TRBJ1-5	-	-	CASSSPGGANQPQHF	TGTGCCAGCAGTTCCCCGGGAGGGGCGAATCAGCCCCAGCATTTT
TRBV6-5	TRBJ1-5	-	-	CASSFGHSNQPQHF	TGTGCCAGCAGTTTCGGACACAGCAATCAGCCCCAGCATTTT
TRBV19	TRBJ1-6	-	-	CASSIGLSSPLHF	TGTGCCAGTAGTATTGGCTTGTCTTCACCCCTCCACTTT